A selection of T cell receptor beta chains follows, all from one sample in a study of blood T cell dynamics during melanoma immunotherapy. Sequencing was performed with immunoSEQ multiplex PCR; in TCRdb, only in-frame clones are kept and a portion is missing. The sample gives fewer than 15,000 clones, around 88% of which show up once; about 7.8% is in the top ten. Sequencing used blood, obtained from a patient treated with checkpoint blockade. Source of these receptors: a human donor with melanoma. Both conserved end residues are part of each CDR3. The order of the fields is CDR3 length, J gene, V gene, D gene, clone size, CDR3 protein, CDR3 DNA. D genes are given only for firm matches. Expanded clones get a size class; other rows say once, few or many, or leave the size out.

>15|TRBJ2-3|TRBV9|TRBD2|-
CASSWRGAMADTQYF
TGTGCCAGCAGTTGGCGGGGGGCCATGGCAGATACGCAGTATTTT
>15|TRBJ1-5|TRBV2|-|-
CASKAGAGGNQPQHF
TGTGCCAGCAAGGCGGGGGCGGGGGGGAATCAGCCCCAGCATTTT
>15|TRBJ1-6|TRBV7-9|-|once
CASSLGRGYNSPLHF
TGTGCCAGCAGCTTGGGACGGGGCTATAATTCACCCCTCCACTTT
>14|TRBJ2-2|TRBV19|-|few
CASRSHANTGELFF
TGTGCCAGTAGATCTCATGCGAACACCGGGGAGCTGTTTTTT
>13|TRBJ2-7|TRBV19|TRBD1|-
CASSIDRDYEQYF
TGTGCCAGTAGTATTGACAGGGACTACGAGCAGTACTTC
>15|TRBJ2-7|TRBV7-9|TRBD2|-
CASSFLAGANYEQYF
TGTGCCAGCAGCTTCCTAGCGGGAGCGAACTACGAGCAGTACTTC
>14|TRBJ2-2|TRBV6-6|-|-
CASSYYRTTGELFF
TGTGCCAGCAGTTACTATCGGACCACCGGGGAGCTGTTTTTT
>13|TRBJ2-1|TRBV27|TRBD2|-
CASSLPSGREQFF
TGTGCCAGCAGTTTACCCAGCGGGAGGGAGCAGTTCTTC
>14|TRBJ1-3|TRBV6-6|-|-
CASSPNRGGNTIYF
TGTGCCAGCAGTCCGAATAGGGGGGGAAACACCATATATTTT
>18|TRBJ1-1|TRBV19|-|-
CATKTIHRGNRRRDEAFF
TGTGCCACCAAAACCATCCACCGGGGCAATAGGCGCCGGGATGAAGCTTTCTTT
>16|TRBJ2-1|TRBV7-3|-|-
CASSLSLTLSYNEQFF
TGTGCCAGCAGTCTCTCCTTGACCCTCTCCTACAATGAGCAGTTCTTC
>15|TRBJ2-1|TRBV7-9|TRBD2|-
CASSFRLAGGNEQFF
TGTGCCAGCAGCTTCAGACTAGCGGGGGGCAATGAGCAGTTCTTC
>15|TRBJ1-2|TRBV28|TRBD1|-
CASSSGTGGNYGYTF
TGTGCCAGCAGTTCCGGGACAGGGGGAAACTATGGCTACACCTTC
>14|TRBJ1-2|TRBV6-6|-|-
CASSYSQHNYGYTF
TGTGCCAGCAGTTACTCGCAACACAACTATGGCTACACCTTC
>12|TRBJ2-1|TRBV7-9|-|few
CASSWVYNEQFF
TGTGCCAGCAGCTGGGTTTACAATGAGCAGTTCTTC
>19|TRBJ1-5|TRBV7-9|TRBD1|-
CASSFLRDSFSFSNQPQHF
TGTGCCAGCAGCTTCCTCCGGGACAGCTTTTCTTTTAGCAATCAGCCCCAGCATTTT
>15|TRBJ1-2|TRBV28|-|-
CASIPGLRGNYGYTF
TGTGCCAGCATTCCGGGACTCAGAGGAAACTATGGCTACACCTTC
>15|TRBJ2-7|TRBV4-2|TRBD2|-
CASSQDILAGNEQYF
TGTGCCAGCAGCCAAGATATCCTAGCGGGAAACGAGCAGTACTTC
>13|TRBJ2-5|TRBV28|-|-
CASSLPGQETQYF
TGTGCCAGCAGTTTACCAGGGCAAGAGACCCAGTACTTC
>16|TRBJ2-5|TRBV21-1|-|-
CASSTPGLAGEETQYF
TGTGCCAGCAGCACTCCGGGACTAGCGGGAGAAGAGACCCAGTACTTC
>14|TRBJ2-5|TRBV21-1|-|-
CASSKVGEEETQYF
TGTGCCAGCAGCAAAGTTGGGGAGGAAGAGACCCAGTACTTC
>16|TRBJ1-2|TRBV9|-|-
CASSVATGPRPYGYTF
TGTGCCAGCAGCGTAGCTACAGGACCGAGGCCCTATGGCTACACCTTC
>17|TRBJ2-2|TRBV19|TRBD2|-
CASSPSGRVANTGELFF
TGTGCCAGTAGTCCTAGCGGGAGAGTTGCGAACACCGGGGAGCTGTTTTTT
>12|TRBJ1-6|TRBV27|-|few
CASSLNGGPLHF
TGTGCCAGCAGTCTCAATGGCGGTCCCCTCCACTTT
>18|TRBJ2-7|TRBV28|TRBD2|-
CASSLTTLASGISYEQYF
TGTGCCAGCAGTTTAACGACGTTGGCTAGCGGGATCTCCTACGAGCAGTACTTC
>11|TRBJ1-1|TRBV28|-|few
CASSSGQLPLF
TGTGCCAGCAGTTCCGGACAGCTCCCTCTCTTT
>15|TRBJ1-2|TRBV19|-|-
CASSIKADLHGGYTF
TGTGCCAGTAGTATAAAAGCAGACCTTCACGGGGGCTACACCTTC
>14|TRBJ2-2|TRBV5-1|TRBD1|-
CASTGTGFTGELFF
TGCGCCAGCACCGGGACAGGGTTTACCGGGGAGCTGTTTTTT
>13|TRBJ1-1|TRBV7-3|-|few
CASSASQGTEAFF
TGTGCCAGCAGCGCCTCTCAGGGGACTGAAGCTTTCTTT
>15|TRBJ2-7|TRBV7-2|-|-
CASSPAQTASYEQYF
TGTGCCAGCAGCCCCGCCCAGACTGCTTCCTACGAGCAGTACTTC
>15|TRBJ2-1|TRBV7-6|TRBD2|once
CASRISGSDYNEQFF
TGTGCCAGCAGAATTAGCGGGAGTGACTACAATGAGCAGTTCTTC
>17|TRBJ2-6|TRBV15|-|-
CATSGGMGDSGANVLTF
TGTGCCACCAGCGGAGGTATGGGGGACTCTGGGGCCAACGTCCTGACTTTC
>16|TRBJ2-2|TRBV2|TRBD2|-
CASRPPGLRGSGELFF
TGTGCCAGCAGGCCACCGGGACTAAGGGGCAGTGGGGAGCTGTTTTTT
>14|TRBJ2-7|TRBV27|-|-
CASSTGLKSREQYF
TGTGCCAGCAGTACAGGGCTTAAATCTCGCGAGCAGTACTTC
>17|TRBJ2-1|TRBV5-1|TRBD2|-
CASSRQVAGASYNEQFF
TGCGCCAGCAGCCGCCAGGTAGCGGGAGCCTCCTACAATGAGCAGTTCTTC
>14|TRBJ2-3|TRBV7-2|-|once
CASSLASSTDTQYF
TGTGCCAGCAGCTTAGCATCTAGCACAGATACGCAGTATTTT
>15|TRBJ2-4|TRBV11-2|-|-
CASKMTGAAKNIQYF
TGTGCCAGCAAAATGACTGGGGCAGCCAAAAACATTCAGTACTTC
>12|TRBJ2-7|TRBV28|-|once
CASGSGTLEQYF
TGTGCCAGCGGTAGCGGCACCCTCGAGCAGTACTTC
>13|TRBJ2-1|TRBV29-1|-|-
CSVLTSSYNEQFF
TGCAGCGTCCTCACAAGCTCCTACAATGAGCAGTTCTTC
>14|TRBJ2-3|TRBV7-2|-|-
CASSLQGETDTQYF
TGTGCCAGCAGCTTACAGGGAGAGACAGATACGCAGTATTTT
>15|TRBJ1-1|TRBV6-5|TRBD1|-
CASSLSGGTNTEAFF
TGTGCCAGCAGTTTATCAGGGGGCACGAACACTGAAGCTTTCTTT
>14|TRBJ1-1|TRBV7-2|TRBD1|-
CASSQGASATEAFF
TGTGCCAGCAGCCAGGGGGCGTCGGCGACTGAAGCTTTCTTT
>16|TRBJ2-5|TRBV7-9|TRBD2|-
CASSPGLADSQETQYF
TGTGCCAGCAGTCCCGGACTAGCGGACTCACAAGAGACCCAGTACTTC
>17|TRBJ2-7|TRBV5-6|-|-
CASSLTITTVVSYEQYF
TGTGCCAGCAGCTTGACGATAACGACCGTTGTCTCCTACGAGCAGTACTTC
>16|TRBJ2-2|TRBV5-4|TRBD2|-
CASSLSVAGPTGELFF
TGTGCCAGCAGCTTGTCGGTAGCGGGACCCACCGGGGAGCTGTTTTTT
>16|TRBJ2-7|TRBV4-3|-|once
CASSQEPGDTSYEQYF
TGCGCCAGCAGCCAAGAACCGGGGGACACCTCCTACGAGCAGTACTTC
>14|TRBJ2-1|TRBV30|TRBD2|once
CAWSPGLARNEQFF
TGTGCCTGGAGTCCGGGACTAGCGCGCAATGAGCAGTTCTTC
>17|TRBJ2-2|TRBV28|-|-
CASSASKTLFGTGELFF
TGTGCCAGCAGTGCTTCTAAGACTCTCTTTGGGACCGGGGAGCTGTTTTTT
>20|TRBJ2-6|TRBV13|TRBD2|-
CASSSIGPGLAGPGANVLTF
TGTGCCAGCAGCTCAATAGGCCCGGGACTAGCGGGACCTGGGGCCAACGTCCTGACTTTC
>14|TRBJ2-7|TRBV5-4|-|-
CASSMGALGLEQYF
TGTGCCAGCAGTATGGGGGCACTAGGCTTGGAGCAGTACTTC
>13|TRBJ2-2|TRBV5-5|TRBD2|-
CASGTGGSGELFF
TGTGCCAGCGGAACGGGGGGATCCGGGGAGCTGTTTTTT
>17|TRBJ2-5|TRBV28|TRBD2|-
CASSRGTSGFRWETQYF
TGTGCCAGCAGTCGCGGGACTAGCGGGTTCCGGTGGGAGACCCAGTACTTC
>13|TRBJ2-3|TRBV7-2|-|-
CASSFYGTDTQYF
TGTGCCAGTAGCTTTTACGGCACAGATACGCAGTATTTT
>14|TRBJ2-2|TRBV5-4|-|-
CASSFWEGAGELFF
TGTGCCAGCAGCTTCTGGGAAGGGGCCGGGGAGCTGTTTTTT
>15|TRBJ1-1|TRBV6-6|-|-
CASSYLTGTHTEAFF
TGTGCCAGCAGTTACTTGACAGGAACTCACACTGAAGCTTTCTTT
>13|TRBJ2-1|TRBV6-5|-|-
CASSPSPHNEQFF
TGTGCCAGCAGTCCATCCCCCCACAATGAGCAGTTCTTC
>18|TRBJ2-4|TRBV28|-|-
CASSLTRRGLVGKNIQYF
TGTGCCAGCAGCCTAACTCGCCGGGGCCTAGTAGGCAAAAACATTCAGTACTTC
>15|TRBJ2-5|TRBV15|TRBD2|once
CATSRGAGGLETQYF
TGTGCCACCAGCAGAGGGGCGGGAGGGCTCGAGACCCAGTACTTC
>16|TRBJ1-2|TRBV28|TRBD1|-
CASSPLGQEIIYGYTF
TGTGCCAGCAGTCCGTTGGGACAGGAGATTATCTATGGCTACACCTTC